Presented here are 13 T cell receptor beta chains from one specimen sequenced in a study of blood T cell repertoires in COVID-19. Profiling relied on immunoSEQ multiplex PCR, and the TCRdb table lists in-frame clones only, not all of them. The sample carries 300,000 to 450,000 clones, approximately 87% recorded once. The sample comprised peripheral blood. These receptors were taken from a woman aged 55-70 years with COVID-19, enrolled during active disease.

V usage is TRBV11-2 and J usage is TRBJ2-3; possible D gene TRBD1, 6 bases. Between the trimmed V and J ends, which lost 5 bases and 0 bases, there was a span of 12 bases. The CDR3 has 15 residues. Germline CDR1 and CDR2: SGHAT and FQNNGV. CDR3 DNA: TGTGCCAGCAGCCTCAGGGGCGCTAGCACAGATACGCAGTATTTT. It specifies CASSLRGASTDTQYF.

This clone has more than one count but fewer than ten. The CDR3 DNA is TGTGCCAGCAGCTTTAGGGCAGGGTGGAGTAATTCACCCCTCCACTTT. Protein product: CASSFRAGWSNSPLHF. The genes are TRBV27 and TRBJ1-6, with D tentatively TRBD1 (5 bases). Between the trimmed V and J ends, which lost 6 bases and 6 bases, there was a span of 18 bases. Germline V CDR1 and CDR2: MNHEY, SMNVEV (reference sequence). The CDR3 spans 16 residues.

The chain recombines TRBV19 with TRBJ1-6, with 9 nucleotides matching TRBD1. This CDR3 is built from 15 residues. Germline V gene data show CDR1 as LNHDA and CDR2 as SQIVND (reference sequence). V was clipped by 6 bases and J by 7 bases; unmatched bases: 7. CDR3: CASSPTGGENSPLHF. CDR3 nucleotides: TGTGCCAGTAGCCCGACAGGGGGTGAGAATTCACCCCTCCACTTT.

The DNA for the CDR3 is TGTGCCAGCAGCGTAGCGGGATCGGGGACTGAAGCTTTCTTT. Its protein is CASSVAGSGTEAFF. V is TRBV9 and J is TRBJ1-1; D is uncertain. V was trimmed by 0 bases and J by 5 bases, leaving 11 bases between them. This CDR3 spans 14 amino acids. Germline lookup yields CDR1 SGDLS and CDR2 YYNGEE.

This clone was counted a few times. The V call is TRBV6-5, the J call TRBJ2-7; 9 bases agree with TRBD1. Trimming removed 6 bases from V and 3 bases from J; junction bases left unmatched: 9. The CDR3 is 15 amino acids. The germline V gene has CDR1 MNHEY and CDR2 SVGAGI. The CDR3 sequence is CASRPDRGRVYEQYF. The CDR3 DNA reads TGTGCCAGCAGACCCGACAGGGGGAGGGTCTACGAGCAGTACTTC.

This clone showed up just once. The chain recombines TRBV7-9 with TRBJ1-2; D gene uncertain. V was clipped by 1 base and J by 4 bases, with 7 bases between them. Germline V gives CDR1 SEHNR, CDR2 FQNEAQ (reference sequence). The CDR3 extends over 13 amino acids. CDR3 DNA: TGTGCCAGCAGCTTAGTGAACTTCTATGGCTACACCTTC. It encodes CASSLVNFYGYTF. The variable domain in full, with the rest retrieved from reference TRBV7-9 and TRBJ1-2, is DTGVSQNPRHKITKRGQNVTFRCDPISEHNRLYWYRQTLGQGPEFLTYFQNEAQLEKSRLLSDRFSAERPKGSFSTLEIQRTEQGDSAMYLCASSLVNFYGYTFGSGTRLTVV.

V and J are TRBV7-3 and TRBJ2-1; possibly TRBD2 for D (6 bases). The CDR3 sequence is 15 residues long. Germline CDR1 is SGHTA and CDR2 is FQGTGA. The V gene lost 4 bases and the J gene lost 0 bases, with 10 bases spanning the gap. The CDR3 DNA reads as TGTGCCAGCAGCTACCGGGACTCCTCCTACAATGAGCAGTTCTTC. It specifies CASSYRDSSYNEQFF.

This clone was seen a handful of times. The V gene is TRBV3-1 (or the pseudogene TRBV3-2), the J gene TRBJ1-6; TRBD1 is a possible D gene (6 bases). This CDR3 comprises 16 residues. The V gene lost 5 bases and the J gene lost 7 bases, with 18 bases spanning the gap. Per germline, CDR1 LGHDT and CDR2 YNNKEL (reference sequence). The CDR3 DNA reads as TGTGCCAGCAGCTTAAGTAGACAGGCTAACAATTCACCCCTCCACTTT. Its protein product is CASSLSRQANNSPLHF.

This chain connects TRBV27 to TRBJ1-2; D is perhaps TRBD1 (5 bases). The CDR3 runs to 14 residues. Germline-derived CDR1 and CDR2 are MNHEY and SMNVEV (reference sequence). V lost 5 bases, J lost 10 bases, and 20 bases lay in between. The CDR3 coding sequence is TGTGCCAGCAGTCCCGTCAGGGCTCCAGAACCCTACACCTTC. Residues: CASSPVRAPEPYTF.

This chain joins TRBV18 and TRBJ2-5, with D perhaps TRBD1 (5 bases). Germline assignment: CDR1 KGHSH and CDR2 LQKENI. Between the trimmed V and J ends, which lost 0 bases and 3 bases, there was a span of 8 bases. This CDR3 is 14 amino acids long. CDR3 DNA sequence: TGTGCCAGCTCACCACCGGGCAGGGAAGAGACCCAGTACTTC. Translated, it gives CASSPPGREETQYF.

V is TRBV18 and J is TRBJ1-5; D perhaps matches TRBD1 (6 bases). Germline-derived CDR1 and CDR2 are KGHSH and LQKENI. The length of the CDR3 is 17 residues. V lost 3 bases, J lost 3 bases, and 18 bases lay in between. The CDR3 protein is CASSPAAGAIDNQPQHF. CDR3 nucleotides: TGTGCCAGCTCACCGGCGGCAGGGGCGATAGACAATCAGCCCCAGCATTTT. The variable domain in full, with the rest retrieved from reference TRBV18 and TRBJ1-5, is NAGVMQNPRHLVRRRGQEARLRCSPMKGHSHVYWYRQLPEEGLKFMVYLQKENIIDESGMPKERFSAEFPKEGPSILRIQQVVRGDSAAYFCASSPAAGAIDNQPQHFGDGTRLSIL.

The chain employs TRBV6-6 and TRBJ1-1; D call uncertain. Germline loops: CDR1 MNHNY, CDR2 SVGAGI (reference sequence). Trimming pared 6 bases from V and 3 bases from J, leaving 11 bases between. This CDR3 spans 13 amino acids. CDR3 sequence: CASSTTRYTEAFF. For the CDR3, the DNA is TGTGCCAGCAGCACGACCAGGTACACTGAAGCTTTCTTT.

CDR3 bases: TGTGCCAGCAGCCACCCGACTAGCGGTAATGAGCAGTTCTTC. It yields the protein CASSHPTSGNEQFF. This chain connects TRBV7-9 to TRBJ2-1, with TRBD2 identical over 9 bases. Germline V gene data show CDR1 as SEHNR and CDR2 as FQNEAQ (reference sequence). The CDR3 has 14 residues. V shed 5 bases and J 7 bases; nucleotides not matched to a gene: 6.